A single T cell receptor (beta chain) is shown here with its context. The data were obtained in a study of blood T cell repertoires in COVID-19. Study context: Acute-phase and convalescent COVID-19 samples originated in the United States, Italy and Spain. PBMCs, B-cell-depleted T cells, or T cells were the source of the cDNA or gDNA that made up the material.

This CDR3 spans 16 amino acids. The germline CDR1 and CDR2 sequences are MNHNY and SVGAGI (reference sequence). Germline trimming cut 0 bases from V and 4 bases from J; bases unmatched to any gene: 8. Per the authors' pipeline: Amplification of reference gene primers was used by the study to estimate nucleated cell counts. The protocol was immunoSEQ multiplex PCR, while the TCRdb copy is restricted to in-frame clones and leaves out a portion. D and trimming were read from the DNA, whereas the V and J calls and clone size are those reported in that table. This table holds a few hundred thousand clones, approximately 90% found once. Patients in Seattle were enrolled during active infection, then followed longitudinally.

Sequencing was done on a sample of peripheral blood. The source of this sequence is a woman between 50 and 59 years old with COVID-19, enrolled during active disease. The genes are TRBV6-6 and TRBJ1-2; 7 nucleotides align to TRBD1. This CDR3 is CASSYSETGMGYGYTF. In DNA, the CDR3 is TGTGCCAGCAGTTACTCGGAGACAGGGATGGGCTATGGCTACACCTTC.